This entry is about one T cell receptor beta chain. As yet, its antigen is unknown. Produced via immunoSEQ multiplex PCR; TCRdb's table is partial and in-frame only. The data contain roughly 640,000 clones, approximately 74% of them singletons. This CDR3 is built from 14 residues. Germline V CDR1 and CDR2: SNHLY, FYNNEI. Trimming removed 5 bases from V and 2 bases from J, with 9 bases in between. This sample is drawn from a study of shared clonotypes between healthy human individuals. Study-wide results and caveats: At large depth, rarefaction still showed sorted-subset sequencing to be incomplete.

The sample taken for sequencing was memory CD4+ T cells sorted from blood. This sample's subset: CD45RA-negative fraction. The chain is built from TRBV2 and TRBJ2-2; D call uncertain. The sequence derives from a woman in her 30s in good health. CDR3 in amino acids: CASSPLGNTGELFF. The DNA of the CDR3 is TGTGCCAGCAGTCCGTTAGGTAACACCGGGGAGCTGTTTTTT.